This TCR beta chain was sequenced in a study of cytomegalovirus exposure and HLA in healthy donors. Whole-study findings and limits: Associated with cytomegalovirus, according to the listing, were 150 to 200 TCR beta chains. For cytomegalovirus status, the classifier reportedly gave diagnoses with high specificity and sensitivity.

Clones were read by immunoSEQ multiplex PCR, and TCRdb kept only the in-frame ones, dropping some. The profile shows about 180,000 clones, 85% of them singletons. Notes on this clone: Its cognate antigen is unknown.

V was shortened by 5 bases and J by 6 bases, with 20 bases between the two germline ends. Germline values: CDR1 SGHTA, CDR2 FQGNSA. There are 16 residues in the CDR3. The V call is TRBV7-2, the J call TRBJ1-5; weak D call: TRBD1 (5 bases). Sequencing was carried out using PBMCs. The receptor comes from a young man in good health and CMV-seropositive. The CDR3 protein is CASSPVGGGSSQPQHF. Written as DNA, the CDR3 is TGTGCCAGCAGCCCCGTGGGCGGGGGTTCGTCTCAGCCCCAGCATTTT.